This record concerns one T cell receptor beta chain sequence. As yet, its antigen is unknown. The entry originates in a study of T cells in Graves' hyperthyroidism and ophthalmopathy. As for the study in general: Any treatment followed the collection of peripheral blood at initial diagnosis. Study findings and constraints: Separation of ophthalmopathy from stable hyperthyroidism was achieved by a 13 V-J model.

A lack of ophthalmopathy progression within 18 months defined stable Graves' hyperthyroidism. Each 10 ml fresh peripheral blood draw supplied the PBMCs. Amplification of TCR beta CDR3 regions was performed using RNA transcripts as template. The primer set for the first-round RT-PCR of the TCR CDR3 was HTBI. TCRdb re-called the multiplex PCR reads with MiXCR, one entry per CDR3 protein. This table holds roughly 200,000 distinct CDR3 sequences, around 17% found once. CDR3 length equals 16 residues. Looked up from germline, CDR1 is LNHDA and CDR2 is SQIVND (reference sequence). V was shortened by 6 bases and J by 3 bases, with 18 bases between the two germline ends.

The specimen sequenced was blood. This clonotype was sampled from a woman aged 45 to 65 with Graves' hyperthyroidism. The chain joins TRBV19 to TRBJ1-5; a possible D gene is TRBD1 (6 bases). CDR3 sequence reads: CASSSQPGTINQPQHF. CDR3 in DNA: TGTGCCAGTAGCTCCCAACCAGGGACAATCAATCAGCCCCAGCATTTT. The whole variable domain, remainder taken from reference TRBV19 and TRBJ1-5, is DGGITQSPKYLFRKEGQNVTLSCEQNLNHDAMYWYRQDPGQGLRLIYYSQIVNDFQKGDIAEGYSVSREKKESFPLTVTSAQKNPTAFYLCASSSQPGTINQPQHFGDGTRLSIL.